This TCR beta chain is from a study of Graves' ophthalmopathy and Graves' hyperthyroidism. Study conclusions and caveats: Researchers report that a 13-signature model separated ophthalmopathy from stable hyperthyroidism, posting about 87% sensitivity and about 78% specificity.

No progression to ophthalmopathy over 18 months defined stable hyperthyroidism. Aged 18 to 65, hyperthyroidism patients had new diagnoses of under 2 months' duration. TCR beta CDR3 regions were amplified from RNA transcripts. HTBI primers were used in a first-round RT-PCR, which preceded a second-round multiplex PCR. From the multiplex PCR reads, TCRdb called clonotypes with MiXCR, one entry per CDR3 protein. Of just over 400,000 distinct CDR3 sequences listed, 21% are singletons. This clonotype was seen at least ten times. The antigen is not known. The germline CDR1 and CDR2 sequences are LNHDA and SQIVND (reference sequence). With 4 bases clipped from V and 5 bases from J, the junction kept 8 bases outside the gene matches. This CDR3 is 15 amino acids long.

Sequenced material: peripheral blood. The receptor's source is a young woman with stable Graves' hyperthyroidism. V is TRBV19 and J is TRBJ1-2; 9 bases line up with TRBD1. The CDR3 region has the DNA TGTGCCAGTAGTAAGCCGGGACAGGGATGGTATGGCTACACCTTC. Amino acid sequence: CASSKPGQGWYGYTF.